The rows below give T cell receptor beta chains drawn from one sample of a study of T-cell reconstitution after alpha-beta-depleted transplantation in children. A single record per CDR3 protein comes from TCRdb applying MiXCR to the PCR reads. There are 440,000 or so distinct CDR3 sequences in the sample; approximately 42% occur only once, and around 29% lies in the top ten. This sample comprised PBMCs, obtained before TCRalphabeta/CD19-depleted stem cell transplant. Receptors originate from a girl aged 2 to 9 with aplastic anemia, due to receive a stem cell transplant. Each CDR3 is given with its conserved first and last residue. A D gene is named only where the DNA matches it firmly. Clone size is stated in some rows and not others, as once, few, many or a class when expanded.

J,V,D,size,DNA,CDR3
TRBJ2-1,TRBV25-1,TRBD2,.,TGTGCCAGCAGTAGGCGGGAGGGGTCGTACAATGAGCAGTTCTTC,CASSRREGSYNEQFF
TRBJ2-7,TRBV7-9,TRBD1,few,TGTGCCAGCAGCCGGGACAGGGGGGTTTACGAGCAGTACTTC,CASSRDRGVYEQYF
TRBJ2-3,TRBV3-1,.,.,TGTGCCACCTCCCAATCCGGAGGGAGGTTCTCCACAGATACGCAGTATTTT,CATSQSGGRFSTDTQYF
TRBJ1-6,TRBV5-1,.,few,TGCGCCAGCAGCTTGTTCCCGACAGGTTCCCGTTCACCCCTCCACTTT,CASSLFPTGSRSPLHF
TRBJ1-1,TRBV20-1,TRBD1,.,TGCAGTGCTGACGACAGGGGTACTGAAGCTTTCTTT,CSADDRGTEAFF
TRBJ2-1,TRBV11-1,.,.,TGTGCCAGCAGGCCTCTATCGGGACCCAGCCCCAACTCCTACAATGAGCAGTTCTTC,CASRPLSGPSPNSYNEQFF
TRBJ2-7,TRBV5-1,TRBD2,many,TGCGCCAGCAGCGATGGGACTAGCGGGACCTACGAGCAGTACTTC,CASSDGTSGTYEQYF
TRBJ2-7,TRBV7-8,.,few,TGTGCCAGCAGCTTAAGGTTTCCGGTGGGGGAGCAGTACTTC,CASSLRFPVGEQYF
TRBJ2-3,TRBV9,TRBD2,.,TGTGCCAGCAGCGTCCTCGGGACAATCGGGACTAGGGGCACAGATACGCAGTATTTT,CASSVLGTIGTRGTDTQYF
TRBJ2-7,TRBV14,.,.,TGTGCCAGCAGCCAAGACAGGGGATACGATCAGTACTTC,CASSQDRGYDQYF
TRBJ1-5,TRBV7-9,.,.,TGTGCCAGCAGCCGAGGAGGGACTCAGCAGCCCCAGCATTTT,CASSRGGTQQPQHF
TRBJ2-7,TRBV5-1,.,.,TGCGCCAGCAGCGAGGGAGCGGGCCACGAGCAGTACTTC,CASSEGAGHEQYF
TRBJ2-7,TRBV29-1,TRBD1,.,TGCAGCATTGGGACAGCCCAGAGCTACGAGCAGTACTTC,CSIGTAQSYEQYF
TRBJ2-3,TRBV7-8,.,.,TGTGCCAGCAGCTTACAGGGAATTATGCGAACAGATACGCAGTATTTT,CASSLQGIMRTDTQYF
TRBJ2-1,TRBV20-1,TRBD2,.,TGCAGTGCTCGGACTAGCGGGAGATGGAATGAGCAGTTCTTC,CSARTSGRWNEQFF
TRBJ2-1,TRBV12-3/TRBV12-4,.,.,TGTGCCAGCAGCCAGGAGACCGGGAAGGAGTTCTTC,CASSQETGKEFF
TRBJ2-7,TRBV10-3,.,few,TGTGCCATCAATCCGGGCGAACTCCCGGACGAGCAGTACTTC,CAINPGELPDEQYF
TRBJ2-7,TRBV9,TRBD2,few,TGTGCCAGCAGCGAGGGAGGACTAGCGGGGGCGTACGAGCAGTACTTC,CASSEGGLAGAYEQYF
TRBJ2-7,TRBV20-1,TRBD2,.,TGCAGTGCTGGCGGACTAGCGGTATCCTACGAGCAGTACTTC,CSAGGLAVSYEQYF
TRBJ1-2,TRBV25-1,TRBD1,.,TGTGCCAGCAGTGAGGGACAGGGGGACGGCTACACCTTC,CASSEGQGDGYTF
TRBJ1-1,TRBV20-1,.,.,TGCAGTGCTAGGCTGGTCGAAGAGACTGAAGCTTTCTTT,CSARLVEETEAFF
TRBJ1-5,TRBV10-3,.,many,TGTGCCATCAGTGAGGGCCGGGCGGGTCAGCCCCAGCATTTT,CAISEGRAGQPQHF
TRBJ2-1,TRBV3-1,TRBD2,.,TGTGCCAGCAGGCTTACTAGCGGGAGGCCATCCGATGAGCAGTTCTTC,CASRLTSGRPSDEQFF
TRBJ2-3,TRBV6-2/TRBV6-3,.,.,TGTGCCAGCAGACGATCGCCCGGGGGAACCCCCCGTACGCAGTATTTT,CASRRSPGGTPRTQYF
TRBJ2-1,TRBV28,.,few,TGTGCCAGCAGCCCCCTCGGGTCCTACAATGAGCAGTTCTTC,CASSPLGSYNEQFF
TRBJ2-5,TRBV20-1,.,few,TGCAGTGCTATTAGTCAACGGAGCACCCTCAATGGTCAAGAGACCCAGTACTTC,CSAISQRSTLNGQETQYF
TRBJ2-2,TRBV19,TRBD1,.,TGTGCCAGTAGTGCGGACAGGGCCGCGCAGCTGTTTTTT,CASSADRAAQLFF
TRBJ2-1,TRBV4-3,TRBD2,few,TGCGCCAGCAGCCAACGTCTGGCGGGAGGGCCCTACAATGAGCAGTTCTTC,CASSQRLAGGPYNEQFF
TRBJ2-1,TRBV6-6,.,few,TGTGCCAGCAGTTACCCCTATGAGCAGTTCTTC,CASSYPYEQFF
TRBJ2-3,TRBV11-3,.,few,TGTGCCAGCAGCCCCGGGGCCGCTAGCACAGATACGCAGTATTTT,CASSPGAASTDTQYF
TRBJ2-3,TRBV5-5,.,many,TGTGCCAGCAGCTTGAGAGGGCAGGCAGATACGCAGTATTTT,CASSLRGQADTQYF
TRBJ1-1,TRBV4-2,TRBD1,.,TGTGCCAGCAGCCAAGGAGGCGCTCCAGGGGGCCCTGAAGCTTTCTTT,CASSQGGAPGGPEAFF
TRBJ2-3,TRBV10-3,.,.,TGTGCCATCAGTGGTATGCTCCCCTCCACTACCCTCACAGATACGCAGTATTTT,CAISGMLPSTTLTDTQYF
TRBJ2-7,TRBV20-1,.,once,TGCAGTGCTAGAGATGGCACCTTTTACGAGCAGTACTTC,CSARDGTFYEQYF
TRBJ1-5,TRBV4-1,.,.,TGCGCCAGCAGCCCGAACGCGGATACGCAGCATTTT,CASSPNADTQHF
TRBJ2-2,TRBV2,TRBD1,once,TGTGCCAGCAGTTGGGACAGAGGTGCCGGGGAGCTGTTTTTT,CASSWDRGAGELFF
TRBJ2-2,TRBV5-1,TRBD2,.,TGCGCCAGCAGCTTGGGGACTAGCGCGAACACCGGGGAGCTGTTTTTT,CASSLGTSANTGELFF
TRBJ2-7,TRBV6-1,TRBD2,.,TGTGCCAGCAGCCCTAGCGGGAGCTTTTTGTACGAGCAGTACTTC,CASSPSGSFLYEQYF
TRBJ1-2,TRBV7-2,.,few,TGTGCCAGCAGCTTAGGACGGACTAACTATGGCTACACCTTC,CASSLGRTNYGYTF
TRBJ2-7,TRBV6-5,TRBD2,many,TGTGCCAGCAGTTACGGGGGGGAACCCTACGAGCAGTACTTC,CASSYGGEPYEQYF
TRBJ1-2,TRBV7-2,.,.,TGTGCCAGCAGCCTTATTCCGGGGGGCTACACCTTC,CASSLIPGGYTF
TRBJ2-1,TRBV5-1,TRBD1,few,TGCGCCAGCAGCTGGGGACAGGGGGCTCAAAATGAGCAGTTCTTC,CASSWGQGAQNEQFF
TRBJ1-6,TRBV29-1,TRBD1,few,TGCACCGTTGCTACAGGGGCGGATTCACCCCTCCACTTT,CTVATGADSPLHF
TRBJ1-1,TRBV10-3,TRBD1,.,TGTGCCATCAGTGGGGACAGGGTCCAGGGCACTGAAGCTTTCTTT,CAISGDRVQGTEAFF
TRBJ1-1,TRBV28,.,.,TGTGCCACCAGGGAAACTGAAGCTTTCTTT,CATRETEAFF
TRBJ2-2,TRBV6-6,.,.,TGTGCCAGCAAGACGTATTCCACCGGGGAGCTGTTTTTT,CASKTYSTGELFF
TRBJ1-1,TRBV9,.,few,TGTGCCAGCAGCATTTTAGCGGGAACTAACACTGAAGCTTTCTTT,CASSILAGTNTEAFF
TRBJ2-5,TRBV10-3,TRBD2,few,TGTGCCATCAGCCAGAATAGCGGGAGACGGGAGACCCAGTACTTC,CAISQNSGRRETQYF
TRBJ2-5,TRBV28,.,many,TGTGCCAGCAGGACACGCCGGAGGGAAGGGAAGACCCAGTACTTC,CASRTRRREGKTQYF